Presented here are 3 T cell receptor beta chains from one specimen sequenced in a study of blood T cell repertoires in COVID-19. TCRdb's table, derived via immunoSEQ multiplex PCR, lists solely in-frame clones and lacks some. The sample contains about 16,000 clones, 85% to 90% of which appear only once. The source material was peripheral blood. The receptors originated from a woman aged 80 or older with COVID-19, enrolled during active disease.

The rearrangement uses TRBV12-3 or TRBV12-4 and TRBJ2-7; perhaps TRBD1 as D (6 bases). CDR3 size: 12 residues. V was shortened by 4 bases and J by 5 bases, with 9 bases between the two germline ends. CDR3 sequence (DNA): TGTGCCAGCAGTTCACAGGGCCACGAGCAGTACTTC. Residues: CASSSQGHEQYF.

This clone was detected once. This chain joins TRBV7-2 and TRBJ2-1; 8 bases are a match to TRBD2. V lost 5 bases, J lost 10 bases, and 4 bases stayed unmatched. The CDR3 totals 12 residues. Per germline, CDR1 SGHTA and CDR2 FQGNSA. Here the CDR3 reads CASSHREGEQFF. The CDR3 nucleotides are TGTGCCAGCAGCCACCGGGAGGGCGAGCAGTTCTTC.

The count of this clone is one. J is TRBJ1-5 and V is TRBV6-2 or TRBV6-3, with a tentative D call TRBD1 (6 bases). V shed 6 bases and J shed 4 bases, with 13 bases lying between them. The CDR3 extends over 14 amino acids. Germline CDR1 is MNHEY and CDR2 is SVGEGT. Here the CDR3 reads CASSLADRNQPQHF. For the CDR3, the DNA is TGTGCCAGCAGCCTAGCCGACAGGAATCAGCCCCAGCATTTT.